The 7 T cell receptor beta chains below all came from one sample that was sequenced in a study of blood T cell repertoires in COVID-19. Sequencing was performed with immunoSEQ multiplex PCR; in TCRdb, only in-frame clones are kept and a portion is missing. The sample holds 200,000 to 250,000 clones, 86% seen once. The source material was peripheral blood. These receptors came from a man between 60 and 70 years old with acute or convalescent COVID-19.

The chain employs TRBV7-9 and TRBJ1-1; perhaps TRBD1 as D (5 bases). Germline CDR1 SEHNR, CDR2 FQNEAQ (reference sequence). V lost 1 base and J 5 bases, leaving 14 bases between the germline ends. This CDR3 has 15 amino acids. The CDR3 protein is CASSLGLGRETEAFF. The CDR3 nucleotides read TGTGCCAGCAGCTTAGGCTTGGGGCGGGAAACTGAAGCTTTCTTT. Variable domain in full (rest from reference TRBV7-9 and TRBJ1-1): DTGVSQNPRHKITKRGQNVTFRCDPISEHNRLYWYRQTLGQGPEFLTYFQNEAQLEKSRLLSDRFSAERPKGSFSTLEIQRTEQGDSAMYLCASSLGLGRETEAFFGQGTRLTVV.

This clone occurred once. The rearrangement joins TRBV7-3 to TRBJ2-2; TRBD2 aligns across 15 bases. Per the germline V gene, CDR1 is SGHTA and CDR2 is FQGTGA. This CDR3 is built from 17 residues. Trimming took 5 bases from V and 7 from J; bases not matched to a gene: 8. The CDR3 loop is CASSVGLAGGPGGELFF. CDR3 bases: TGTGCCAGCAGCGTAGGACTAGCGGGAGGGCCCGGCGGGGAGCTGTTTTTT.

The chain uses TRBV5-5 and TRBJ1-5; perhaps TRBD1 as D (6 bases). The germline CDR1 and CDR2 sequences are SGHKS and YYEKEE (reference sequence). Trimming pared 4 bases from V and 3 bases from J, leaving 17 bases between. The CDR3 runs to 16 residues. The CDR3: CASSPTYRVDNQPQHF. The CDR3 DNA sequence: TGTGCCAGCAGCCCTACCTACAGGGTCGACAATCAGCCCCAGCATTTT. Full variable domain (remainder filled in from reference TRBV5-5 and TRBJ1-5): DAGVTQSPTHLIKTRGQQVTLRCSPISGHKSVSWYQQVLGQGPQFIFQYYEKEERGRGNFPDRFSARQFPNYSSELNVNALLLGDSALYLCASSPTYRVDNQPQHFGDGTRLSIL.

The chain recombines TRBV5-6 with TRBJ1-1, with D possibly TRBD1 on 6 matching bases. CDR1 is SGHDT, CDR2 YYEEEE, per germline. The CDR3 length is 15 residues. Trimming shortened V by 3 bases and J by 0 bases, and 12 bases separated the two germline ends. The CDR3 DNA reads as TGTGCCAGCAGCTACCTACAGGGACTGAACACTGAAGCTTTCTTT. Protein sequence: CASSYLQGLNTEAFF.

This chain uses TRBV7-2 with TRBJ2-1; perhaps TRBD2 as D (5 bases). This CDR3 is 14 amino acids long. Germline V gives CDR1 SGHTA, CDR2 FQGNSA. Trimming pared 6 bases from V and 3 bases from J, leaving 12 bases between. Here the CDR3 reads CASSLASGYNEQFF. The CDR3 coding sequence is TGTGCCAGCAGTCTTGCCAGCGGCTACAATGAGCAGTTCTTC.

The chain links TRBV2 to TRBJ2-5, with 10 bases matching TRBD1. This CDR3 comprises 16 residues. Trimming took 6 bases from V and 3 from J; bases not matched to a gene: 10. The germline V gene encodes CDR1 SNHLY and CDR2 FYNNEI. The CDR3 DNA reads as TGTGCCAGCAGCCTGGGGGCGGGACAGGGGAAAGAGACCCAGTACTTC. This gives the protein CASSLGAGQGKETQYF.

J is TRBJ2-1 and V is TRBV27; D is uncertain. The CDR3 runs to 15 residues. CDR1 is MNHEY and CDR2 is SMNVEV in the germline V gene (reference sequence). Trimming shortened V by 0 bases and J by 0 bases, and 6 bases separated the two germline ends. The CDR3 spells CASSLSARSYNEQFF. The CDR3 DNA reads TGTGCCAGCAGTTTATCGGCCCGCTCCTACAATGAGCAGTTCTTC.